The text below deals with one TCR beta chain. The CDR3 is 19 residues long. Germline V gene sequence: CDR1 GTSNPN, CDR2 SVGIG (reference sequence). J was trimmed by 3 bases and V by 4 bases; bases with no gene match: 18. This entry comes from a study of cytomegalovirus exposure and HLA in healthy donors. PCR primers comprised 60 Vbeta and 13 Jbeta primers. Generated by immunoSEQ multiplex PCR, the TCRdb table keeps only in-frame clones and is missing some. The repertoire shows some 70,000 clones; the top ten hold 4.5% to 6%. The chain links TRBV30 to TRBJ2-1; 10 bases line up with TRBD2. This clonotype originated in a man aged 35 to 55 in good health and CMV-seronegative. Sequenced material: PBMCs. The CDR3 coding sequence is TGTGCCTGGAATTTTTTACGGGATAAGCAGCGGGGGGGCTACAATGAGCAGTTCTTC. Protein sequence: CAWNFLRDKQRGGYNEQFF.